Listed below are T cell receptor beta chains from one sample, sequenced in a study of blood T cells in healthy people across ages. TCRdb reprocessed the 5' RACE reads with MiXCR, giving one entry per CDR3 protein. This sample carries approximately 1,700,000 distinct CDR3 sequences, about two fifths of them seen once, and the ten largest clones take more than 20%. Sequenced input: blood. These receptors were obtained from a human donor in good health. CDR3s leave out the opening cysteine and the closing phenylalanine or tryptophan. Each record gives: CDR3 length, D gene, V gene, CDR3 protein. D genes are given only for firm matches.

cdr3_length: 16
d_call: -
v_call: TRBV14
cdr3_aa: VSSQDPWSGAYQETQY

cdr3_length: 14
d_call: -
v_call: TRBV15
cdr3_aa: ATSPEFGWDTYEQY

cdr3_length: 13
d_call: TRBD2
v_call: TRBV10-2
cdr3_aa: ASRATSGGSYEQY

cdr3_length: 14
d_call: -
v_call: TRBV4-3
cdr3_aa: ASSQDGMLAADTQY

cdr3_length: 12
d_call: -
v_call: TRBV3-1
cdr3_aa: ASSPQLGVGGYT

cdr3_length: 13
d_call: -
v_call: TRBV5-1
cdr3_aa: ASSPGAGFGNTIY

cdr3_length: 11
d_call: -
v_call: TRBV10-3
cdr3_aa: AIRVAGSYEQY

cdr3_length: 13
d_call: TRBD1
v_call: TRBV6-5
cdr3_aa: ASSYGDRGWSLQF

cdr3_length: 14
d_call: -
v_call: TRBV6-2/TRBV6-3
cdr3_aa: ASSYVLRGPLGTQY

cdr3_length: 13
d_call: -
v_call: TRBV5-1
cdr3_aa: ASSPRREQNTEAF

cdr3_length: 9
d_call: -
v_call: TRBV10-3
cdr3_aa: AISEQETQY

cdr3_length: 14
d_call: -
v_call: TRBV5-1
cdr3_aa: ASRPVNRGGRVEAF

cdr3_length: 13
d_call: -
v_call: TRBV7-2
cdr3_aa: ASRIRGAGQETQY

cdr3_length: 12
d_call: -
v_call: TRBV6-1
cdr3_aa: ASSEAGGGYGYT

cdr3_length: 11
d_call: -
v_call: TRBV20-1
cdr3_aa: SASTGMYSPLH

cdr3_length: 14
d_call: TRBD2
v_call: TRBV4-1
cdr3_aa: ASSQELSGGALEQF

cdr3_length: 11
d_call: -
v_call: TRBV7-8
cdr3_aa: ASGFQYNEKLF

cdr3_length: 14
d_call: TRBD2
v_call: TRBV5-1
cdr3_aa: ASSRTSGGFYNEQF

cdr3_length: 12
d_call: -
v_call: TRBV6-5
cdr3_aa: ASSYSESNQPQH

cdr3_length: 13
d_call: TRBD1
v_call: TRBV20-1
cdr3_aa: SARWDRGSDTEAF

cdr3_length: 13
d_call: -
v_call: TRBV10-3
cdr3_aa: AISPPKGRGNEQF

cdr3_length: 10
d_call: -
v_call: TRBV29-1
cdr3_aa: SVAGAPTEAF

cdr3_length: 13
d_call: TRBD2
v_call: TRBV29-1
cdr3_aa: SVAGLGVATNEQF

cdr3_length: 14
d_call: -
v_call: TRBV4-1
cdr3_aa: ASSQEAGRSYQPQH

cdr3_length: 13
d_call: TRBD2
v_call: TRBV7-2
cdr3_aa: ASSERGGKTGELF

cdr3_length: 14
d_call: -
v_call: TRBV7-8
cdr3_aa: ASSLEVVSGANVLT

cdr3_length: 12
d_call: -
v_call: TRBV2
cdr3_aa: ASTIGDRPYEQY

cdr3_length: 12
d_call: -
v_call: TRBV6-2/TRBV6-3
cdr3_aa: ASNRGSTNEKLF

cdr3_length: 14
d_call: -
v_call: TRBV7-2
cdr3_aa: ASSFGCRGPQETQY

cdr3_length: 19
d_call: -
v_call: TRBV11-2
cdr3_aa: ASSSHTGEGADPSSYNEQF

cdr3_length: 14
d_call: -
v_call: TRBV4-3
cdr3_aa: VSSQGYRAYTDTQY

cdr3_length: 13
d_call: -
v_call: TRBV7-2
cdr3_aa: ASSLTLRQTYEAF

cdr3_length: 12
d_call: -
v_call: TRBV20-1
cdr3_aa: SARVGGSQGTQY

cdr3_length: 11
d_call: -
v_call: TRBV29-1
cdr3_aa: GVQTDRNTEAF

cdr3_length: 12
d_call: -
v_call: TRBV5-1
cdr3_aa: ASSLMEGGDGYT

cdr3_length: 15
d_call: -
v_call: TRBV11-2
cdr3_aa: ASSLQTVTAVVGEQF

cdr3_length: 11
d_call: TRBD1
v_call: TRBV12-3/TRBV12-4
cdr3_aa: ASRGTGTRGYT

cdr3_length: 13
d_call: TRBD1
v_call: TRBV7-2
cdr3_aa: ASSFSGTGGHEQY

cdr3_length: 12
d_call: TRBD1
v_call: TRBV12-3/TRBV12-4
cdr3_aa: ASSLADRTETQY

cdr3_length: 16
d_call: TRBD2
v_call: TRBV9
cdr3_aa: ASSAPLVAGSFDNEQF